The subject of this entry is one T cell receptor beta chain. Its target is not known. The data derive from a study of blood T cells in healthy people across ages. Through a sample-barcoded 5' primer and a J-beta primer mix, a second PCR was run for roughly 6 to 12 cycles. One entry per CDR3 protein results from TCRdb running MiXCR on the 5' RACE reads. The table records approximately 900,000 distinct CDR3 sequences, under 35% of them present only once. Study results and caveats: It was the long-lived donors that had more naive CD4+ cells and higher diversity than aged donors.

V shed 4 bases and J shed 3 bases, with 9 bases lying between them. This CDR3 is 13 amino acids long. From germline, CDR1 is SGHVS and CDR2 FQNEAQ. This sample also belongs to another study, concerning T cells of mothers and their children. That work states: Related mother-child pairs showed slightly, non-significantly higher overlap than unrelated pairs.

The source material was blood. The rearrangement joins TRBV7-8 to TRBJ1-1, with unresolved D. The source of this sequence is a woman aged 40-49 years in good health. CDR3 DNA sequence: TGTGCCAGCAGCTCCAGAGATTACACTGAAGCTTTCTTT. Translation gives CASSSRDYTEAFF.